This note documents a single T cell receptor (beta chain) sequence. Its antigen remains unidentified. The record originates from a study of response to subunit inactivated influenza vaccine. Study-level points and caveats: Authors suggested that a seasonal influenza vaccination recruits few new T cells each time.

TCRdb re-called the RT-PCR reads with MiXCR, one entry per CDR3 protein. The sample shows 800,000 or so distinct CDR3 sequences, 21% of them seen only once. Deletions cut 0 bases from V and 8 bases from J, with 10 bases between. Germline CDR1 reads ENHRY; CDR2 reads SYGVKD. CDR3 length: 13 amino acids. The chain is built from TRBV10-3 and TRBJ1-2; possibly TRBD1 for D (5 bases). The source was PBMCs from blood, collected less than 6 days after vaccination. The source of this sequence is a man aged 45-65 years who received an inactivated influenza vaccine. The CDR3: CAISESSGIGYTF. In DNA form, the CDR3 reads TGTGCCATCAGTGAGTCGTCAGGGATAGGCTACACCTTC.